The clone carrying this TCR delta chain was seen more than once but under ten times. Its target is not known. The same CDR3 can be traced to other DNA sequences in this sample. The sample belongs to a study of Vδ1+ human thymocytes. Notes on the study in general: In the thymus, TRG and TRD repertoires looked highly polyclonal with Gaussian CDR3 lengths.

The template was reverse-transcribed extracted RNA. The CDR3 regions were amplified by multiplex PCR from V-gene primers to a constant-region primer. TCRdb re-called clones from the multiplex PCR reads via CATT. The repertoire holds approximately 58,000 delta-chain clones, about 16% seen once, with 0.3% to 0.5% in the top ten. Germline CDR1 is GEAIGNYY and CDR2 is EKD. The germline V and J ends were trimmed by 0 bases and 2 bases, with 15 bases remaining between them. CDR3 length: 16 amino acids. The TCR sequence derives from a girl less than two years old who had congenital heart surgery. The specimen was Vdelta1+ gamma-delta thymocytes from the thymus. Subset given: FACS-sorted CD3+ TCRalphabeta- TCRVdelta1+ TCRVdelta2- thymocytes. The chain carries TRDV2 and TRDJ1; no clear D. Here the CDR3 reads CACDTVRIYPTDKLIF. CDR3 nucleotide sequence: TGTGCCTGTGACACCGTCCGAATCTACCCAACCGATAAACTCATCTTT.